These 3 T cell receptor beta chains originate from one sample sequenced in a study of blood T cells in healthy people across ages. A J-beta primer mix and a sample-barcoded 5' primer were used in a second PCR of roughly 7 to 12 cycles. TCRdb reprocessed the 5' RACE reads via MiXCR and lists one record per CDR3 protein. The table records hundreds of thousands of distinct CDR3 sequences, less than 25% of them present only once. This sample also appeared in a second study, on T cells of mothers and their children.

Specimen: blood. The source is a boy aged 10-17 years in good health.

The gene calls are TRBV27 and TRBJ1-5; the match to TRBD1 covers 7 bases. Germline loops: CDR1 MNHEY, CDR2 SMNVEV (reference sequence). The junction had 10 bases not matched to a gene; V was cut back by 5 bases and J by 6 bases. The CDR3 is 15 amino acids. The CDR3 DNA is TGTGCCAGCAGTCAGGACAGGTTAGTCATTCAGCCCCAGCATTTT. Its protein is CASSQDRLVIQPQHF.

V usage is TRBV28 and J usage is TRBJ1-5; D possibly corresponds to TRBD1 (6 bases). The CDR3 extends over 20 amino acids. Germline assignment: CDR1 MDHEN and CDR2 SYDVKM. Between the trimmed V and J ends, which lost 2 bases and 0 bases, there was a span of 23 bases. The CDR3 nucleotides are TGTGCCAGCAGTTTAATTTCTGGCAGGGGACTAACTTATAGCAATCAGCCCCAGCATTTT. Translated: CASSLISGRGLTYSNQPQHF.

This clonotype has more than one count but fewer than ten. The V gene is TRBV20-1, the J gene TRBJ2-5; 10 nucleotides match TRBD2. Germline V gene lookup returns CDR1 DFQATT and CDR2 SNEGSKA (reference sequence). V trimming: 4 bases; J trimming: 1 base; junction bases outside the gene matches: 3. CDR3 length: 14 residues. CDR3 amino acids: CSATLAGVQETQYF. The DNA for the CDR3 is TGCAGTGCTACTCTAGCGGGAGTCCAAGAGACCCAGTACTTC.